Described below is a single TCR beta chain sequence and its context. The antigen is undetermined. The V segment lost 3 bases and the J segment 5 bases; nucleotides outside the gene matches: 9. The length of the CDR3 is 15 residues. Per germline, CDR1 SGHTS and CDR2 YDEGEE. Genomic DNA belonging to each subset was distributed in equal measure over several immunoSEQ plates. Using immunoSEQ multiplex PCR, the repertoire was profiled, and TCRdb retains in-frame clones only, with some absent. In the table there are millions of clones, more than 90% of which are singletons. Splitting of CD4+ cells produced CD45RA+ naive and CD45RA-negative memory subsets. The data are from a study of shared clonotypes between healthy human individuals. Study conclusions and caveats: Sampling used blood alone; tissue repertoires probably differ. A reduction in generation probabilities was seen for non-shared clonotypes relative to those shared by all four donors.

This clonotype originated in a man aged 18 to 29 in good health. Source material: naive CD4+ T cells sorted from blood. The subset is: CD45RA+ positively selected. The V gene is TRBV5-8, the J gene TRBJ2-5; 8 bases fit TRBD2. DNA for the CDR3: TGTGCCAGCAGCTCCTGGAGTAGCGGGGATGAGACCCAGTACTTC. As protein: CASSSWSSGDETQYF.